This T cell receptor beta chain appears in the sequencing data of a study of cytomegalovirus exposure and HLA in healthy donors. Study observations and caveats: It was approximately 160 TCR beta chains that were listed as cytomegalovirus-associated. In vitro assays verified that three CMV-associated chains recognized CMV antigens specifically. Rarity characterized most TCR sequences, yet some public TCRs appeared in many donors.

Trimming left V 3 bases short and J 1 base short, with 10 bases between. CDR3 length: 14 amino acids. Germline CDR1 and CDR2: WNHNN and SYGVQD (reference sequence). This clone was observed at least ten times. Antigen: not known. 60 Vbeta and 13 Jbeta primers were used in PCR. TCRdb keeps only in-frame clones here, not all; method: immunoSEQ multiplex PCR. The sample consists of roughly 180,000 clones, 78% of them appearing once. Each donor was nominally healthy when sampled (though unrecorded immune exposures were likely). The chain combines TRBV10-1 with TRBJ2-7; D remains ambiguous. Input material: PBMCs. The source is a female donor in good health and CMV-seronegative. CDR3 coding DNA: TGCGCCAGCAGTGACTTCGGCAGGTCCTACGAGCAGTACTTC. This codes for CASSDFGRSYEQYF.